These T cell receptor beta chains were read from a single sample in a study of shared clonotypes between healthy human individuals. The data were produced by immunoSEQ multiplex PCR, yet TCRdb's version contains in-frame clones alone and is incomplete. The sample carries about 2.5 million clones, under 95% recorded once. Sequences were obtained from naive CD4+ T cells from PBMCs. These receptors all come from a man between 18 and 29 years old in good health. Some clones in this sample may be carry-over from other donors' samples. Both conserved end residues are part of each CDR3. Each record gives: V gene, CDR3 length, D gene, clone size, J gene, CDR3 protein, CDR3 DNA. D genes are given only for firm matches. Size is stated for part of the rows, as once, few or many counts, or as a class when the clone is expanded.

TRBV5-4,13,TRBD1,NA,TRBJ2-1,CASSRTGVGEQFF,TGTGCCAGCAGCCGGACAGGGGTCGGTGAGCAGTTCTTC
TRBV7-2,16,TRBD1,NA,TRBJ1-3,CASSLDRGDSGNTIYF,TGTGCCAGCAGCTTGGACAGGGGGGACTCTGGAAACACCATATATTTT
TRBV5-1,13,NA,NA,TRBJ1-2,CASSLVAGYGYTF,TGCGCCAGCAGCTTGGTTGCCGGATATGGCTACACCTTC
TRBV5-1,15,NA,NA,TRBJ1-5,CASSLFGDSNQPQHF,TGCGCCAGCAGCTTGTTCGGGGATTCCAATCAGCCCCAGCATTTT
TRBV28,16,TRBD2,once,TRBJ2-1,CASSLLVLAGGNEQFF,TGTGCCAGCAGTTTACTAGTGCTAGCGGGAGGGAATGAGCAGTTCTTC
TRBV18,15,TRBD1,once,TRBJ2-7,CASSPTGTASYEQYF,TGTGCCAGCTCCCCTACCGGGACAGCCTCCTACGAGCAGTACTTC
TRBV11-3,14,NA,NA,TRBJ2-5,CASSLGLPQETQYF,TGTGCCAGCAGCCTGGGACTGCCTCAGGAGACCCAGTACTTC
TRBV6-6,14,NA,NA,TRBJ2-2,CASTPRGGTGELFF,TGTGCCAGCACGCCCCGGGGAGGCACCGGGGAGCTGTTTTTT
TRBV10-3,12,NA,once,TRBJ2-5,CATQKPQETQYF,TGTGCCACCCAGAAACCTCAAGAGACCCAGTACTTC
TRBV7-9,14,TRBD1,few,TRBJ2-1,CASSPGQDYNEQFF,TGTGCCAGCAGCCCGGGACAGGACTACAATGAGCAGTTCTTC
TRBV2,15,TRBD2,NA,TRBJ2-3,CASRLQRDSTDTQYF,TGTGCCAGCAGACTTCAGCGGGATAGCACAGATACGCAGTATTTT
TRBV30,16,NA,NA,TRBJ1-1,CAWSVVNANWGVRAFF,TGTGCCTGGAGTGTAGTTAATGCGAATTGGGGGGTGCGAGCTTTCTTT
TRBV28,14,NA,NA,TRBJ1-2,CASSLLDRYYGYTF,TGTGCCAGCAGTTTATTAGACAGATACTATGGCTACACCTTC
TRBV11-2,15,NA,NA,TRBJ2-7,CASSSPRMGIYEQYF,TGTGCCAGCAGCTCCCCGAGGATGGGCATCTACGAGCAGTACTTC
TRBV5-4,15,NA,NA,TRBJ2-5,CASSLASSPGLTQYF,TGTGCCAGCAGCTTGGCTTCCTCCCCCGGGTTGACCCAGTACTTC
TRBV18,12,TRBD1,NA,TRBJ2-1,CASSPPGQKQFF,TGTGCCAGCTCACCCCCGGGACAGAAGCAGTTCTTC
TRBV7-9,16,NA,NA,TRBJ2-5,CASSSSIPTGQETQYF,TGTGCCAGCAGCTCCTCTATCCCGACAGGTCAGGAGACCCAGTACTTC
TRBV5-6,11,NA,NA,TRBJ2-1,CASSLVQEQFF,TGTGCCAGCAGCTTGGTCCAGGAGCAGTTCTTC
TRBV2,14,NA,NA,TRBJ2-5,CASSRGPNQETQYF,TGTGCCAGCAGCCGCGGCCCGAACCAAGAGACCCAGTACTTC
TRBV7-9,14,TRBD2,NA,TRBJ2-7,CASSLAGGTYEQYF,TGTGCCAGCAGCTTAGCGGGAGGGACCTACGAGCAGTACTTC
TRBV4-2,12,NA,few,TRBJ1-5,CASPLGGQPQHF,TGTGCCAGCCCTCTTGGGGGTCAGCCCCAGCATTTT
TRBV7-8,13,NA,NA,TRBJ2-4,CASSAGLQNIQYF,TGTGCCAGCAGCGCGGGACTCCAAAACATTCAGTACTTC
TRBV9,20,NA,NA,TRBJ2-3,CASSRSVGATASRSTDTQYF,TGTGCCAGCAGCCGGAGTGTGGGGGCAACGGCTAGCAGAAGCACAGATACGCAGTATTTT
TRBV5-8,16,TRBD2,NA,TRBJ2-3,CASSLETGGGWDTQYF,TGTGCCAGCAGCTTGGAGACGGGAGGGGGTTGGGATACGCAGTATTTT
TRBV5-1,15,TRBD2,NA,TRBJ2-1,CASSPRTSGIDEQFF,TGCGCCAGCAGCCCGAGGACTAGCGGGATCGATGAGCAGTTCTTC
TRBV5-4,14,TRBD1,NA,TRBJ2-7,CASSRGQGANEQYF,TGTGCCAGCAGCCGGGGACAGGGGGCAAACGAGCAGTACTTC
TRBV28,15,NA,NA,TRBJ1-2,CASSFLDSVSDGYTF,TGTGCCAGCAGTTTTCTTGACAGCGTATCGGATGGCTACACCTTC